The clone carrying this T cell receptor beta chain has ten or more counts. Its antigen remains unknown. There were TCR beta CDR3 regions amplified from RNA transcripts. In the first-round RT-PCR of the TCR CDR3, the HTBI primer set was used. Each CDR3 protein gets one entry after TCRdb re-called the multiplex PCR reads with MiXCR. Altogether 640,000 or so distinct CDR3 sequences are present, approximately 15% being singletons, with the ten largest covering over 6%. These data belong to a study of T cells in Graves' hyperthyroidism and ophthalmopathy. Regarding the study as a whole: The model's output predicted ophthalmopathy at a median of approximately 6.5 months prior to onset. Most thyroid-expanded clonotypes above 0.001 were also found in blood.

V lost 2 bases and J 1 base, leaving 11 bases between the germline ends. This CDR3 is built from 15 residues. Germline CDR1 and CDR2: SGHTA and FQGNSA. The chain carries TRBV7-2 and TRBJ2-5, with no clear D. The sample taken for sequencing was blood. The sequence was obtained from a young woman with Graves' ophthalmopathy. The chain's CDR3 is CASSLSQGLQETQYF. For the CDR3, the DNA is TGTGCCAGCAGCTTATCTCAAGGTCTCCAAGAGACCCAGTACTTC.